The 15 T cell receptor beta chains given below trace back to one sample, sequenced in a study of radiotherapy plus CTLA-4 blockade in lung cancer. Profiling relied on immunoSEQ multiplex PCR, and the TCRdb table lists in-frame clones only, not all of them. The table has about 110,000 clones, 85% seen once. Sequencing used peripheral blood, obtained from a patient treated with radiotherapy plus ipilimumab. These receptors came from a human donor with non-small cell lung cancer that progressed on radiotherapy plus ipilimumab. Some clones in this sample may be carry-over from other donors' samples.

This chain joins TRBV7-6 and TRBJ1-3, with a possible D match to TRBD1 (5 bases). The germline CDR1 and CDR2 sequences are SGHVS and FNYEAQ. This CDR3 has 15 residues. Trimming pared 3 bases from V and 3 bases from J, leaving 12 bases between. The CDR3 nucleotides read TGTGCCAGCAGCTTGACAGACTCCTTTGGAAACACCATATATTTT. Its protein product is CASSLTDSFGNTIYF.

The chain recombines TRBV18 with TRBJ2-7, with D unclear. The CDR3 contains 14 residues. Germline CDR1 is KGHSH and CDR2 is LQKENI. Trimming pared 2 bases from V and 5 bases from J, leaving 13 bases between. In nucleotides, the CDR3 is TGTGCCAGCTCACCATTAGGAAGGCCCAACGAGCAGTACTTC. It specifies CASSPLGRPNEQYF. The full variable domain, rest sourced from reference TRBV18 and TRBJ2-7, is NAGVMQNPRHLVRRRGQEARLRCSPMKGHSHVYWYRQLPEEGLKFMVYLQKENIIDESGMPKERFSAEFPKEGPSILRIQQVVRGDSAAYFCASSPLGRPNEQYFGPGTRLTVT.

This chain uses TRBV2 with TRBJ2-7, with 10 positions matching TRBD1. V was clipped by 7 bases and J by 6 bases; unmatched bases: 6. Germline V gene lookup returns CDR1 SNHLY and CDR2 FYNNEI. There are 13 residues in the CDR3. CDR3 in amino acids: CASTRDRGAEQYF. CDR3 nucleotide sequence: TGTGCCAGCACTCGGGACAGGGGAGCCGAGCAGTACTTC.

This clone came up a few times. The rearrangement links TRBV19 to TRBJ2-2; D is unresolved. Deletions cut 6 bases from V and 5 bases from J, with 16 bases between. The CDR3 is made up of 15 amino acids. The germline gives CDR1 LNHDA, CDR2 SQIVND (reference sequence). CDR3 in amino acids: CASSTIRRETGELFF. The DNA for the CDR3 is TGTGCCAGTAGCACCATCAGGAGAGAAACCGGGGAGCTGTTTTTT.

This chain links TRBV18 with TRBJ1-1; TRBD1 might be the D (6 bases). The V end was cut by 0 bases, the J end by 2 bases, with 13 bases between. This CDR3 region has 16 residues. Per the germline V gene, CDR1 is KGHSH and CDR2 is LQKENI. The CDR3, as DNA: TGTGCCAGCTCACCACCGGCACAGGGAATTAACACTGAAGCTTTCTTT. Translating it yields CASSPPAQGINTEAFF.

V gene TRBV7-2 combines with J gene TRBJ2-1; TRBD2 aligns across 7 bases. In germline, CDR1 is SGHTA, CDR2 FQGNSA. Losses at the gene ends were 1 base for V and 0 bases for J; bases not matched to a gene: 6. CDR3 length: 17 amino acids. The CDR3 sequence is CASSLGREGSSYNEQFF. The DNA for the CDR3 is TGTGCCAGCAGCTTAGGAAGGGAGGGGAGCTCCTACAATGAGCAGTTCTTC.

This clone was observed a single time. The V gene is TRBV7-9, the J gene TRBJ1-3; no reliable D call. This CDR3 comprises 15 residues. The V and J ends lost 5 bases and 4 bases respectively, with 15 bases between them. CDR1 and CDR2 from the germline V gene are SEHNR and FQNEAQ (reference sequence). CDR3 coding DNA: TGTGCCAGCAGCCCCCCATTCAGATTAGGAAACACCATATATTTT. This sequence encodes CASSPPFRLGNTIYF.

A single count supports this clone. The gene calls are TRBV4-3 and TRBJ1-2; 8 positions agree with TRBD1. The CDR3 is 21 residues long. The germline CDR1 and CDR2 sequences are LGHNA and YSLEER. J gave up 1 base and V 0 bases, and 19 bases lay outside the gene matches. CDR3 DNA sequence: TGCGCCAGCAGCCAAGAGGGCCCGGCAAGGACAGGGAGACGCGATAACTATGGCTACACCTTC. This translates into CASSQEGPARTGRRDNYGYTF.

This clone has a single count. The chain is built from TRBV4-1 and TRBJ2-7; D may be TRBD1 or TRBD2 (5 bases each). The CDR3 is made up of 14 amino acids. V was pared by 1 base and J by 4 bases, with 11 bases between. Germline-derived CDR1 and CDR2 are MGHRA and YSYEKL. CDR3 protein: CASSQARGMYEQYF. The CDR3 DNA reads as TGCGCCAGCAGCCAAGCGAGGGGTATGTACGAGCAGTACTTC.

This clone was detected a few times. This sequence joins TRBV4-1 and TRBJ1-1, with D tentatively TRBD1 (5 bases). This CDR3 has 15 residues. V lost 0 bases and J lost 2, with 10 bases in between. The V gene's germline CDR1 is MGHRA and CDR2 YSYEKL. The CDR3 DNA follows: TGCGCCAGCAGCCAAGATCGGGGACTTAACACTGAAGCTTTCTTT. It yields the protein CASSQDRGLNTEAFF.

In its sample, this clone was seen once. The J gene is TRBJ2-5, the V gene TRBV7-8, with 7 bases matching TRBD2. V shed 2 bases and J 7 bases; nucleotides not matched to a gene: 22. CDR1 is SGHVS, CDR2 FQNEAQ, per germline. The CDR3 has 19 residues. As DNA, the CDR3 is TGTGCCAGCAGCTTATCCCCCGTTTCGGCGGGGGAACCCGCAGGGACCCAGTACTTC. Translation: CASSLSPVSAGEPAGTQYF.

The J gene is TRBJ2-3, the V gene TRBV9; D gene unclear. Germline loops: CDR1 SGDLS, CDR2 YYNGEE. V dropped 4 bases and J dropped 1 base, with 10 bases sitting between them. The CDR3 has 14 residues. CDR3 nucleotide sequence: TGTGCCAGCAGCTCCTCCGCGGGCACAGATACGCAGTATTTT. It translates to CASSSSAGTDTQYF.

The CDR3 coding sequence is TGTGCCATCAGTGAGTTTGGACTAGCGGGGGGGACAGATACGCAGTATTTT. Protein: CAISEFGLAGGTDTQYF. The rearrangement joins TRBV10-3 to TRBJ2-3, with TRBD2 matching 15 bases. V shed 1 base, J shed 3 bases, and the junction held 2 bases outside the gene matches. The CDR3 consists of 17 residues. Germline CDR1 and CDR2: ENHRY and SYGVKD.

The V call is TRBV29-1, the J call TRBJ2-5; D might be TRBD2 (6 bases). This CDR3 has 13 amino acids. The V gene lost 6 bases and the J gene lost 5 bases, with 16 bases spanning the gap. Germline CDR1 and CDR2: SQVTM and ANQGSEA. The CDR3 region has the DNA TGCAGCGTCGACGGGGGTCTGGGGGAGACCCAGTACTTC. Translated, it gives CSVDGGLGETQYF.

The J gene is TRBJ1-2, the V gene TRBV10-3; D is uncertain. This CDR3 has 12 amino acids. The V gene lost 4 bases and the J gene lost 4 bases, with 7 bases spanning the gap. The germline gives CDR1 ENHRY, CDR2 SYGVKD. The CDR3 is CAISGIGYGYTF. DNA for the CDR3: TGTGCCATCAGTGGCATCGGCTATGGCTACACCTTC.